One and the same sample provided the 19 T cell receptor beta chains below, sequenced in a study of T cells in localized non-small cell lung cancer. Clones were read by immunoSEQ multiplex PCR, and TCRdb kept only the in-frame ones, dropping some. This table holds about 33,000 clones, under 85% found once. Sequenced material: peripheral blood, taken before any cancer treatment. These receptors were collected from a male donor at least 60 years old with stage II squamous cell lung carcinoma.

This chain connects TRBV7-8 to TRBJ2-3; the match to TRBD2 covers 10 bases. This CDR3 is built from 15 residues. The junction had 3 bases not matched to a gene; V was cut back by 4 bases and J by 2 bases. Germline loops: CDR1 SGHVS, CDR2 FQNEAQ. The CDR3 DNA reads as TGTGCCAGCAGCTCGCTAGCGGGGGCCACAGATACGCAGTATTTT. Its translation is CASSSLAGATDTQYF.

V gene TRBV7-2 combines with J gene TRBJ2-2; D uncertain. V lost 5 bases, J lost 2 bases, and 15 bases lay in between. This CDR3 region has 16 residues. CDR1 and CDR2 (germline): SGHTA, FQGNSA. This chain's CDR3 is CASSNQGGTNTGELFF. CDR3 DNA: TGTGCCAGCAGCAATCAAGGTGGCACCAACACCGGGGAGCTGTTTTTT.

This clone was observed a few times. The rearrangement links TRBV27 to TRBJ1-5; D gene ambiguous. Germline CDR1 reads MNHEY; CDR2 reads SMNVEV (reference sequence). Trimming left V 5 bases short and J 0 bases short, with 11 bases between. The CDR3 runs 15 residues. The CDR3 DNA sequence: TGTGCCAGCAGTCCCGGGGTCCTTAGCAATCAGCCCCAGCATTTT. Translation gives CASSPGVLSNQPQHF.

The chain carries TRBV19 and TRBJ1-4, with no clear D. V dropped 4 bases and J dropped 0 bases, with 9 bases sitting between them. The length of the CDR3 is 15 residues. Per germline, CDR1 LNHDA and CDR2 SQIVND (reference sequence). Here the CDR3 reads CASSTYPATNEKLFF. CDR3 bases: TGTGCCAGTAGTACCTACCCCGCAACTAATGAAAAACTGTTTTTT.

This clone has only a few counts. The chain carries TRBV6-1 and TRBJ2-3; TRBD1 matches at 12 bases. Looked up from germline, CDR1 is MNHNS and CDR2 is SASEGT. Trimming removed 4 bases from V and 2 bases from J; junction bases left unmatched: 7. The CDR3 is 17 residues long. This CDR3 reads CASSGDRGRGDTDTQYF. The CDR3 DNA reads as TGTGCCAGCAGTGGGGACAGGGGGCGAGGAGACACAGATACGCAGTATTTT.

The rearrangement uses TRBV29-1 and TRBJ2-5; 7 nucleotides align to TRBD1. From germline, CDR1 is SQVTM and CDR2 ANQGSEA. This CDR3 comprises 12 residues. Trimming cost V 3 bases and J 5 bases; bases outside gene matches: 3. In nucleotides, the CDR3 is TGCAGCGTTGAGAGGGGGCAGGAGACCCAGTACTTC. Residues: CSVERGQETQYF.

The rearrangement joins TRBV10-3 to TRBJ1-5; no clear D. Germline loops: CDR1 ENHRY, CDR2 SYGVKD. The CDR3 totals 14 residues. Trimming pared 3 bases from V and 3 bases from J, leaving 9 bases between. For the CDR3, the DNA is TGTGCCATCAGTGATGTCCTACCCAATCAGCCCCAGCATTTT. It specifies CAISDVLPNQPQHF.

This clone was seen only a few times. The chain employs TRBV4-1 and TRBJ2-3, with D possibly being TRBD1 (6 bases). The CDR3 is 17 amino acids. The V gene's germline CDR1 is MGHRA and CDR2 YSYEKL. Deletions cut 1 base from V and 2 bases from J, with 16 bases between. DNA of the CDR3: TGCGCCAGCAGCCAAGGACAGGCAAACCCTCACACAGATACGCAGTATTTT. Translated, it gives CASSQGQANPHTDTQYF.

CDR3 sequence reads: CASQGASYNSPLHF. The CDR3 DNA follows: TGTGCCAGCCAGGGAGCATCCTATAATTCACCCCTCCACTTT. This chain uses TRBV6-1 with TRBJ1-6; D perhaps matches TRBD1 (5 bases). In germline, CDR1 is MNHNS, CDR2 SASEGT. The V gene lost 8 bases and the J gene lost 1 base, with 9 bases spanning the gap. This CDR3 comprises 14 residues.

The chain joins TRBV14 to TRBJ2-2; D ambiguous. Germline assignment: CDR1 SGHDN and CDR2 FVKESK. This CDR3 comprises 14 residues. Trimming took 4 bases from V and 7 from J, leaving 13 bases between them. CDR3: CASSPRTVGGELFF. Here the CDR3 DNA reads TGTGCCAGCAGCCCCAGAACGGTTGGCGGGGAGCTGTTTTTT.

The gene calls are TRBV9 and TRBJ2-2, with 7 bases fitting TRBD2. CDR3 length: 15 amino acids. Trimming took 2 bases from V and 5 from J; bases not matched to a gene: 6. Per the germline V gene, CDR1 is SGDLS and CDR2 is YYNGEE. The CDR3 region is CASSVDWGGTGELFF. For the CDR3, the DNA is TGTGCCAGCAGCGTTGACTGGGGGGGAACCGGGGAGCTGTTTTTT.

The CDR3 protein is CASSFSGGRREAFF. The CDR3 coding sequence is TGTGCCAGCAGTTTTTCGGGGGGCAGGAGGGAAGCTTTCTTT. The gene calls are TRBV27 and TRBJ1-1; D perhaps matches TRBD1 (6 bases). This CDR3 is 14 amino acids long. Germline CDR1 and CDR2: MNHEY and SMNVEV (reference sequence). V was pared by 3 bases and J by 8 bases, with 16 bases between.

The DNA of the CDR3 is TGTGCCACCAGCTTAGACAGGGCCGGACTCAATCAGCCCCAGCATTTT. Protein sequence: CATSLDRAGLNQPQHF. The J gene is TRBJ1-5, the V gene TRBV15, with 7 bases fitting TRBD1. Losses at the gene ends were 5 bases for V and 3 bases for J; bases not matched to a gene: 10. This CDR3 spans 16 amino acids. Germline V lookup: CDR1 LNHNV, CDR2 YYDKDF (reference sequence).

V is TRBV18 and J is TRBJ2-7, with 9 bases lining up with TRBD1. V lost 6 bases, J lost 2 bases, and 8 bases stayed unmatched. Germline V gives CDR1 KGHSH, CDR2 LQKENI. This CDR3 is built from 15 residues. CDR3 amino acids: CASSQGGQGTYEQYF. The CDR3 coding sequence is TGTGCCAGCTCCCAAGGGGGACAGGGCACCTACGAGCAGTACTTC.

The CDR3 protein is CASMRFGGRDTEAFF. The CDR3 DNA sequence: TGTGCCAGCATGAGGTTTGGGGGGCGGGACACTGAAGCTTTCTTT. This sequence joins TRBV2 and TRBJ1-1; D might be TRBD1 (6 bases). CDR3 length: 15 residues. V lost 7 bases and J lost 3, with 18 bases in between. CDR1 is SNHLY, CDR2 FYNNEI, per germline.

This chain links TRBV7-2 with TRBJ2-2; no definite D call. Germline V CDR1 and CDR2: SGHTA, FQGNSA. The CDR3 contains 12 residues. With 4 bases removed from V and 3 bases from J, the gap between germline ends came to 3 bases. In DNA form, the CDR3 reads TGTGCCAGCAGCTCAGACACCGGGGAGCTGTTTTTT. It codes for CASSSDTGELFF.

The genes are TRBV5-1 and TRBJ2-7, with D maybe TRBD2 (6 bases). CDR1 and CDR2 (germline): SGHRS, YFSETQ. This CDR3 spans 14 amino acids. V lost 0 bases and J 12 bases, leaving 19 bases between the germline ends. The CDR3 loop reads CASSLEGLDFGAYF. CDR3 nucleotide sequence: TGCGCCAGCAGCTTGGAGGGACTCGACTTCGGCGCGTACTTC.

The gene calls are TRBV6-6 and TRBJ1-6; D possibly corresponds to TRBD1 (5 bases). Per the germline V gene, CDR1 is MNHNY and CDR2 is SVGAGI (reference sequence). CDR3 length: 15 residues. The ends were cut back, 8 bases at V and 8 bases at J, with 19 bases in the middle. The CDR3 nucleotides read TGTGCCAGCGCAACCCCGCCGGGGGGGGATTCACCCCTCCACTTT. Translating gives CASATPPGGDSPLHF.

In its sample, this clone was seen a few times. CDR3 sequence reads: CASRLADRPYEQYF. DNA of the CDR3: TGCGCCAGCAGGCTAGCGGACAGGCCCTACGAGCAGTACTTC. V usage is TRBV5-1 and J usage is TRBJ2-7; tentatively, D is TRBD1 or TRBD2 (7 bases each). Germline V gene data show CDR1 as SGHRS and CDR2 as YFSETQ. The CDR3 has 14 residues. The V end lost 5 bases, the J end lost 2 bases, and 14 bases lay between the germline ends.